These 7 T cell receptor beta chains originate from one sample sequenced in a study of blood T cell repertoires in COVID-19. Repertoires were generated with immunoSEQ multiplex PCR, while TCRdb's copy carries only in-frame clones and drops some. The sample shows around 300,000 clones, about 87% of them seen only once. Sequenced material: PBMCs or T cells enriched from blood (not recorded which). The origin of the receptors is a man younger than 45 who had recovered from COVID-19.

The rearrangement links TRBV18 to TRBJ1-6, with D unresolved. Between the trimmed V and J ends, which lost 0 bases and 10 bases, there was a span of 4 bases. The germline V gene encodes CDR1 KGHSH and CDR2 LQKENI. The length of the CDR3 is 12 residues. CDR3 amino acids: CASSPPLSPLHF. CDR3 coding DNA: TGTGCCAGCTCACCACCTCTCTCACCCCTCCACTTT.

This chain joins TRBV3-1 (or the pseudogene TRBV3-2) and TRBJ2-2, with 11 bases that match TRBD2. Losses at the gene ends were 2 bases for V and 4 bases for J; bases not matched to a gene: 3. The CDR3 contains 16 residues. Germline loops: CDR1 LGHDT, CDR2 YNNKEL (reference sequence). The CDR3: CASSQLGLAGTGELFF. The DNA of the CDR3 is TGTGCCAGCAGCCAATTAGGACTAGCGGGCACCGGGGAGCTGTTTTTT.

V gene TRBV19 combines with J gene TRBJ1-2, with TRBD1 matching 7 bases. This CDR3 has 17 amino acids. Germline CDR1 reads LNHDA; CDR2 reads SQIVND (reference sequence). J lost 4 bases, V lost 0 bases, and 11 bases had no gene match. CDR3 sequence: CASSIDHLPGQFYGYTF. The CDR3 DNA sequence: TGTGCCAGTAGTATAGATCATTTGCCGGGACAGTTCTATGGCTACACCTTC.

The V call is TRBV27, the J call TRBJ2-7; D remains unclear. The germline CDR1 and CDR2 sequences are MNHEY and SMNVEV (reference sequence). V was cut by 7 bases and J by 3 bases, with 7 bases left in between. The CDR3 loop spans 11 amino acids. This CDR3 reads CASTDYYEQYF. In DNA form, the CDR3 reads TGTGCCAGCACAGATTACTACGAGCAGTACTTC.

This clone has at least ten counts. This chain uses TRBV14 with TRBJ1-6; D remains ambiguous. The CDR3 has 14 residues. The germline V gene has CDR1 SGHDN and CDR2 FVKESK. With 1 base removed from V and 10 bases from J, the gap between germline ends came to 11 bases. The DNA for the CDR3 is TGTGCCAGCAGCCAAGGTCGAGAATACTCACCCCTCCACTTT. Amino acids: CASSQGREYSPLHF. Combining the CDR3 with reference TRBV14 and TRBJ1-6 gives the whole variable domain EAGVTQFPSHSVIEKGQTVTLRCDPISGHDNLYWYRRVMGKEIKFLLHFVKESKQDESGMPNNRFLAERTGGTYSTLKVQPAELEDSGVYFCASSQGREYSPLHFGNGTRLTVT.

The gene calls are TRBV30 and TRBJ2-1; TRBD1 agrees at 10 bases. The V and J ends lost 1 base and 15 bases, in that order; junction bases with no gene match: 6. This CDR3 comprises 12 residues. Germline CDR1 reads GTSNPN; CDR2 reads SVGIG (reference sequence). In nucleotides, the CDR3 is TGTGCCTGGAGTGAGACAGGGGGCGAGGTGTTCTTC. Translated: CAWSETGGEVFF.

The CDR3 DNA follows: TGTGCCAGCAGTTTCGTGGGACAGGGTGAAAAACTGTTTTTT. Encoded protein: CASSFVGQGEKLFF. This chain connects TRBV27 to TRBJ1-4; 9 positions match TRBD1. The CDR3 contains 14 residues. Unmatched junction bases numbered 3, after V lost 3 bases and J lost 7 bases. Per the germline V gene, CDR1 is MNHEY and CDR2 is SMNVEV (reference sequence).